One sample yielded the 23 T cell receptor beta chains listed below, sequenced in a study of T cells in Graves' hyperthyroidism and ophthalmopathy. Using RNA transcripts as the source, TCR beta CDR3 regions were amplified. The HTBI primer set drove a first-round RT-PCR of the TCR CDR3. Via MiXCR, TCRdb re-called the multiplex PCR reads, giving one row per CDR3 protein. The data show some 270,000 distinct CDR3 sequences, around 26% seen once. The sample was blood. The origin of the receptors is a woman aged 40 to 50 with Graves' ophthalmopathy.

The J gene is TRBJ2-5, the V gene TRBV6-1; TRBD1 matches 7 bases. The CDR3 runs to 17 residues. Germline CDR1 is MNHNS and CDR2 is SASEGT. Trimming took 6 bases from V and 2 from J; bases not matched to a gene: 15. The CDR3 DNA is TGTGCCAGCAGCAGGGCCAGACTTAACAGGGGACAAGAGACCCAGTACTTC. Translation gives CASSRARLNRGQETQYF.

The CDR3 here is CASASGGYEQYF. CDR3 DNA sequence: TGTGCCAGCGCTAGCGGTGGGTACGAGCAGTACTTC. The chain combines TRBV27 with TRBJ2-7; TRBD2 matches at 7 bases. Germline V lookup: CDR1 MNHEY, CDR2 SMNVEV (reference sequence). CDR3 length: 12 residues. J was trimmed by 4 bases and V by 8 bases; bases with no gene match: 5.

This clonotype was picked up many times. The chain carries TRBV12-3 or TRBV12-4 and TRBJ2-4, with D unresolved. The CDR3 runs 15 residues. Trimming stripped 5 bases from V and 2 bases from J, with 13 bases between. This chain's CDR3 is CASSAEVFPKNIQYF. The CDR3 DNA sequence: TGTGCCAGCAGTGCCGAGGTTTTCCCCAAAAACATTCAGTACTTC.

The chain recombines TRBV2 with TRBJ1-1, with D possibly being TRBD1 (5 bases). Per the germline V gene, CDR1 is SNHLY and CDR2 is FYNNEI. This CDR3 is 17 amino acids long. Trimming shortened V by 6 bases and J by 4 bases, and 24 bases separated the two germline ends. The CDR3 DNA is TGTGCCAGCAGGAGATGGACCCAAGGGGCCAAGGGCACTGAAGCTTTCTTT. This encodes CASRRWTQGAKGTEAFF.

The chain joins TRBV6-1 to TRBJ2-7, with 7 bases that match TRBD2. Losses at the gene ends were 6 bases for V and 2 bases for J; bases not matched to a gene: 7. Germline assignment: CDR1 MNHNS and CDR2 SASEGT. This CDR3 region has 14 residues. The CDR3 DNA is TGTGCCAGCAGCTCCCTAGCGGCAACCTACGAGCAGTACTTC. Amino acid sequence: CASSSLAATYEQYF.

In its sample, this clonotype was seen a few times. A much larger clone lies one base from this, so it may be a read error. The chain recombines TRBV2 with TRBJ2-7; D is unresolved. This CDR3 spans 14 amino acids. V was cut by 4 bases and J by 2 bases, with 12 bases left in between. Germline CDR1 is SNHLY and CDR2 is FYNNEI. CDR3 bases: TGTGCCAGCAGTGTGATGGTGGGCACCTACGAGCAGTACTTC. Residues: CASSVMVGTYEQYF.

This clonotype has at least ten counts. The V call is TRBV7-2, the J call TRBJ1-3; unclear D gene. V dropped 8 bases and J dropped 1 base, with 6 bases sitting between them. The CDR3 sequence is 12 residues long. Germline CDR1 reads SGHTA; CDR2 reads FQGNSA. CDR3 nucleotides: TGTGCCAGCCGCTCTTCTGGAAACACCATATATTTT. Amino acids: CASRSSGNTIYF. The full variable domain, completed using reference TRBV7-2 and TRBJ1-3, is GAGVSQSPSNKVTEKGKDVELRCDPISGHTALYWYRQSLGQGLEFLIYFQGNSAPDKSGLPSDRFSAERTGGSVSTLTIQRTQQEDSAVYLCASRSSGNTIYFGEGSWLTVV.

This clonotype came up many times. The chain combines TRBV6-1 with TRBJ2-7; D gene uncertain. Per germline, CDR1 MNHNS and CDR2 SASEGT. The CDR3 runs to 14 residues. Deletions cut 5 bases from V and 1 base from J, with 12 bases between. DNA of the CDR3: TGTGCCAGCAGTCTAAGACATCTATCCTACGAGCAGTACTTC. This encodes CASSLRHLSYEQYF.

The rearrangement uses TRBV6-5 and TRBJ1-1; D remains unclear. Germline assignment: CDR1 MNHEY and CDR2 SVGAGI. Between the trimmed V and J ends, which lost 2 bases and 0 bases, there was a span of 13 bases. The CDR3 has 16 amino acids. The CDR3 DNA is TGTGCCAGCAGTTACGAACCTGGGAGGGTGAACACTGAAGCTTTCTTT. Protein product: CASSYEPGRVNTEAFF.

The chain links TRBV5-1 to TRBJ2-5; D remains ambiguous. The CDR3 is 14 amino acids. Trimming took 4 bases from V and 5 from J, leaving 15 bases between them. Germline V CDR1 and CDR2: SGHRS, YFSETQ. The CDR3 loop reads CASSAYLSGETQYF. In DNA, the CDR3 is TGCGCCAGCAGCGCGTACCTATCCGGGGAGACCCAGTACTTC.

This clonotype was found many times. The chain employs TRBV5-1 and TRBJ1-3; 8 bases agree with TRBD1. This CDR3 spans 15 amino acids. Trimming cost V 4 bases and J 2 bases; bases outside gene matches: 5. CDR1 SGHRS and CDR2 YFSETQ come from the germline V gene. The CDR3 region is CASSPRGLPGNTIYF. CDR3 bases: TGCGCCAGCAGCCCCAGGGGGCTACCTGGAAACACCATATATTTT.

The chain carries TRBV6-1 and TRBJ2-7; D tentatively reads TRBD1 or TRBD2 (5 bases each). The J call may be in error: the DNA end matches TRBJ2-1 better. Per germline, CDR1 MNHNS and CDR2 SASEGT. The CDR3 has 13 residues. The DNA of the CDR3 is TGTGCCAGCAGTGGATTGGGGGTCTACGAGCAGTTCTTC. It translates to CASSGLGVYEQFF.

This clonotype was recorded many times. The chain employs TRBV28 and TRBJ1-5; 7 bases fit TRBD1. Looked up from germline, CDR1 is MDHEN and CDR2 is SYDVKM. Losses at the gene ends were 5 bases for V and 2 bases for J; bases not matched to a gene: 6. This CDR3 spans 15 amino acids. CDR3 residues: CASSPDRFGNQPQHF. CDR3 coding DNA: TGTGCCAGCAGTCCGGACAGGTTTGGCAATCAGCCCCAGCATTTT.

The J gene is TRBJ2-7, the V gene TRBV27; D may correspond to TRBD1 or TRBD2 (5 bases each). The germline gives CDR1 MNHEY, CDR2 SMNVEV (reference sequence). This CDR3 contains 11 residues. V was shortened by 5 bases and J by 9 bases, with 11 bases between the two germline ends. This CDR3 reads CASSGGTGQYF. For the CDR3, the DNA is TGTGCCAGCAGTGGGGGTACTGGGCAGTACTTC.

This clonotype was found a few times. The gene calls are TRBV6-1 and TRBJ1-2, with TRBD1 matching over 10 bases. The V and J ends lost 3 bases and 7 bases, in that order; junction bases with no gene match: 8. Germline values: CDR1 MNHNS, CDR2 SASEGT. CDR3 length: 15 residues. Here the CDR3 reads CASSDPGQGFGGYTF. The CDR3 coding sequence is TGTGCCAGCAGTGATCCGGGACAGGGGTTCGGTGGCTACACCTTC.

The V call is TRBV12-3 or TRBV12-4, the J call TRBJ1-1; D remains unclear. V gave up 1 base and J gave up 4 bases, with 7 bases separating them. The CDR3 runs to 13 residues. CDR3 DNA: TGTGCCAGCAGTTTAGTTCGGGGCACTGAAGCTTTCTTT. Protein sequence: CASSLVRGTEAFF.

In its sample, this clonotype was seen many times. V is TRBV2 and J is TRBJ1-1; D might be TRBD1 (6 bases). The germline V gene has CDR1 SNHLY and CDR2 FYNNEI. The CDR3 covers 14 residues. The V gene lost 6 bases and the J gene lost 1 base, with 12 bases spanning the gap. CDR3 coding DNA: TGTGCCAGCAGCTTACAGGGTTGGAACACTGAAGCTTTCTTT. It specifies CASSLQGWNTEAFF.

This clonotype has at least ten counts. The chain combines TRBV28 with TRBJ1-2; maybe TRBD1 (5 bases). The V and J ends lost 2 bases and 8 bases respectively, with 12 bases between them. The CDR3 runs 13 residues. Per the germline V gene, CDR1 is MDHEN and CDR2 is SYDVKM. As DNA, the CDR3 is TGTGCCAGCAGTTTAGCCCAGGGAGGAGGCTACACCTTC. It is translated as CASSLAQGGGYTF.

The chain joins TRBV6-1 to TRBJ2-7; D perhaps matches TRBD2 (6 bases). CDR1 is MNHNS, CDR2 SASEGT, per germline. V lost 8 bases and J lost 2, with 19 bases in between. The CDR3 sequence is 15 residues long. The CDR3 reads CASAVQAEGTYEQYF. CDR3 nucleotide sequence: TGTGCCAGCGCAGTACAAGCGGAGGGGACCTACGAGCAGTACTTC.

As regards this clonotype: Its ends do not fully match the called genes, so a read error is possible. V and J are TRBV6-1 and TRBJ2-7; 13 bases are shared with TRBD2. This CDR3 has 14 residues. The germline V gene has CDR1 MNHNS and CDR2 SASEGT. The CDR3 reads CTSRTSGSFDEQYF. The CDR3 coding sequence is TGTACCAGCAGGACTAGCGGGAGCTTCGACGAGCAGTACTTC.

This clonotype was found many times. V gene TRBV28 combines with J gene TRBJ1-5, with 8 bases aligning to TRBD1. The CDR3 is 17 amino acids. The germline CDR1 and CDR2 sequences are MDHEN and SYDVKM. The J segment lost 6 bases and the V segment lost 3 bases, leaving 13 bases of the junction unmatched. CDR3 in DNA: TGTGCCAGCAGTTTGGGCAGGGGGCGGGTTTGGGGTCAGCCCCAGCATTTT. It codes for CASSLGRGRVWGQPQHF. The variable domain in full, completed from reference TRBV28 and TRBJ1-5, reads DVKVTQSSRYLVKRTGEKVFLECVQDMDHENMFWYRQDPGLGLRLIYFSYDVKMKEKGDIPEGYSVSREKKERFSLILESASTNQTSMYLCASSLGRGRVWGQPQHFGDGTRLSIL.

The gene calls are TRBV7-8 and TRBJ1-1; D is perhaps TRBD1 (5 bases). CDR3 length: 14 residues. The V gene's germline CDR1 is SGHVS and CDR2 FQNEAQ. With 4 bases removed from V and 5 bases from J, the gap between germline ends came to 14 bases. CDR3 in amino acids: CASSSHYGGTEAFF. The CDR3 nucleotides read TGTGCCAGCAGCTCGCACTACGGGGGGACTGAAGCTTTCTTT.

At least ten counts were recorded for this clonotype. The chain links TRBV11-1 to TRBJ2-7, with TRBD2 identical over 9 bases. Germline CDR1 is SGHAT and CDR2 is FQDESV (reference sequence). Trimming cost V 5 bases and J 2 bases; bases outside gene matches: 10. CDR3 length: 16 amino acids. The CDR3 reads CASSRDSGSFTYEQYF. CDR3 DNA: TGTGCCAGCAGCCGCGATAGCGGGAGTTTCACCTACGAGCAGTACTTC. Complete variable domain (other parts from reference TRBV11-1 and TRBJ2-7): EAEVAQSPRYKITEKSQAVAFWCDPISGHATLYWYRQILGQGPELLVQFQDESVVDDSQLPKDRFSAERLKGVDSTLKIQPAELGDSAMYLCASSRDSGSFTYEQYFGPGTRLTVT.